These 8 T cell receptor beta chains came from one sample sequenced in a study of memory CD8 T cells in hepatitis C reinfection. Time point denoted: late/post reinfection, 12 to 24 weeks after detection. No in vitro expansion preceded TCR sequencing of the sorted cells. The data were produced by immunoSEQ multiplex PCR, yet TCRdb's version contains in-frame clones alone and is incomplete. Here the sample spans approximately 49,000 clones, roughly 89% being singletons. Sequenced: naive CD8+ T cells sorted from blood. These receptors came from a young man with hepatitis C virus infection.

V and J are TRBV6-1 and TRBJ2-3, with 9 bases lining up with TRBD1. V trimming: 6 bases; J trimming: 5 bases; junction bases outside the gene matches: 9. Germline-derived CDR1 and CDR2 are MNHNS and SASEGT. The CDR3 consists of 15 residues. The CDR3 sequence is CASRTGTGRQDTQYF. CDR3 DNA: TGTGCCAGCAGGACCGGGACAGGGCGGCAAGATACGCAGTATTTT.

The V call is TRBV28, the J call TRBJ2-3, with D maybe TRBD1 (6 bases). Germline CDR1 and CDR2: MDHEN and SYDVKM. The CDR3 length is 14 residues. Trimming removed 6 bases at V and 2 bases at J, with 12 bases between. The CDR3, as DNA: TGTGCCAGCAGGGCGGACAGTACCACAGATACGCAGTATTTT. This translates into CASRADSTTDTQYF.

The chain employs TRBV12-1 and TRBJ1-2; the table's D call TRBD1 went unverified against the DNA. TRBV12-1 is a listed pseudogene. The CDR3 length is 15 residues. CDR3 protein: CASSSLPREVGGYTF. DNA of the CDR3: TGTGCCAGCAGCTCCTTACCCAGGGAAGTAGGCGGCTACACCTTC.

The chain carries TRBV10-3 and TRBJ1-6; tentative D call: TRBD1 (5 bases). The CDR3 loop spans 18 amino acids. The V gene lost 0 bases and the J gene lost 13 bases, with 25 bases spanning the gap. Germline CDR1 reads ENHRY; CDR2 reads SYGVKD. CDR3 sequence reads: CAISESGWTPSLRRPLHF. The CDR3 nucleotides read TGTGCCATCAGTGAGTCAGGTTGGACACCCAGTTTAAGAAGGCCCCTCCACTTT.

This clone appeared once. The V call is TRBV5-4, the J call TRBJ2-7; 7 positions match TRBD1. V was clipped by 0 bases and J by 3 bases; unmatched bases: 3. The length of the CDR3 is 14 residues. The germline V gene has CDR1 SGHNT and CDR2 YYREEE (reference sequence). The CDR3 DNA reads as TGTGCCAGCAGCTTGGTGGGACAGATCTACGAGCAGTACTTC. Protein: CASSLVGQIYEQYF.

The V gene is TRBV9, the J gene TRBJ2-1, with a tentative D call TRBD2 (5 bases). Germline V gives CDR1 SGDLS, CDR2 YYNGEE. The V end was cut by 0 bases, the J end by 4 bases, with 11 bases between. The CDR3 covers 15 residues. The CDR3 here is CASSVDGSAYNEQFF. In DNA form, the CDR3 reads TGTGCCAGCAGCGTAGATGGTAGCGCATACAATGAGCAGTTCTTC.

The CDR3 DNA sequence: TGTGCCAGTAATGAGGGGGCCGTCAATCAGCCCCAGCATTTT. Translated: CASNEGAVNQPQHF. The chain joins TRBV19 to TRBJ1-5; 7 bases align to TRBD1. The trim removed 7 bases at V and 3 bases at J, leaving 6 bases unmatched. This CDR3 is 14 amino acids long. Germline lookup yields CDR1 LNHDA and CDR2 SQIVND (reference sequence).

This clone was detected a few times. The chain uses TRBV6-5 and TRBJ1-1; D gene uncertain. The CDR3 extends over 14 amino acids. V dropped 4 bases and J dropped 3 bases, with 12 bases sitting between them. Germline CDR1 and CDR2: MNHEY and SVGAGI. CDR3: CASSSALEDTEAFF. CDR3 sequence (DNA): TGTGCCAGCAGTTCGGCCCTGGAGGACACTGAAGCTTTCTTT.